This T cell receptor (beta chain) was found in a study of blood T cell repertoires in COVID-19. Overall study context: COVID-19 samples, acute and convalescent, were from the United States, Italy and Spain.

The length of the CDR3 is 14 residues. Looked up from germline, CDR1 is MNHEY and CDR2 is SMNVEV (reference sequence). The V and J ends lost 4 bases and 1 base respectively, with 10 bases between them. Repertoires were generated with immunoSEQ multiplex PCR, while TCRdb's copy carries only in-frame clones and drops some. The sample gives roughly 120,000 clones, approximately 89% of which show up once; around 6% is in the top ten. This chain connects TRBV27 to TRBJ1-1; D gene ambiguous. The sequenced sample consisted of peripheral blood. This sequence was found in a woman aged 60 to 75 with COVID-19, enrolled during active disease. The CDR3 coding sequence is TGTGCCAGCAGTTCCAGAGAGGCGAACACTGAAGCTTTCTTT. It yields the protein CASSSREANTEAFF.